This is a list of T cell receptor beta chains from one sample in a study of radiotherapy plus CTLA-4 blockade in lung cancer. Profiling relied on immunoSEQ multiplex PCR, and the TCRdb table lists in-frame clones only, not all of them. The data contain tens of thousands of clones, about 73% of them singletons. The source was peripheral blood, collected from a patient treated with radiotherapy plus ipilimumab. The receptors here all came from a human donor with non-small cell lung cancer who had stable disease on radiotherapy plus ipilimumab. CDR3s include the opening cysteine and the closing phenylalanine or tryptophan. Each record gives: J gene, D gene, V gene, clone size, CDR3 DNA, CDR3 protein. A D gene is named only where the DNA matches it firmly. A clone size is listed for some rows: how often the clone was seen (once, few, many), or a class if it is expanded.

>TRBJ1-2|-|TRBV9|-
TGTGCCAGCAGCCCTACTGGGGGGTTGCACGGTAACTATGGCTACACCTTC
CASSPTGGLHGNYGYTF
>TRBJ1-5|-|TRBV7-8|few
TGTGCCAGCAGCTTAGTACGGGGGGCGGATCAGCCCCAGCATTTT
CASSLVRGADQPQHF
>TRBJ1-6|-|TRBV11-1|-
TGTGCCAGCAGCTTATATACGGATAATTCACCCCTCCACTTT
CASSLYTDNSPLHF
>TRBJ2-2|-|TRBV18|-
TGTGCCAGCTCACCACAGGGCTGGACCGGGGAGCTGTTTTTT
CASSPQGWTGELFF
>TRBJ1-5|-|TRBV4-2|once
TGTGCCAGCAGCCAAGATACAGACGGGACGAGCAATCAGCCCCAGCATTTT
CASSQDTDGTSNQPQHF
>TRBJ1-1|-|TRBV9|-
TGTGCCAGCAGCCCGAGGGGGAATACAGGGAACACTGAAGCTTTCTTT
CASSPRGNTGNTEAFF
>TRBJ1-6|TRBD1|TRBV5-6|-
TGTGCCAGCAGCTTACAGGGGGACACTGGATCACCCCTCCACTTT
CASSLQGDTGSPLHF
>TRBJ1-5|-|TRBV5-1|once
TGCGCCAGCAGCTTGGCCGGGGAGTACAATCAGCCCCAGCATTTT
CASSLAGEYNQPQHF
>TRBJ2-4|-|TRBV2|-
TGTGCCAGCACCGGAACTGGGGAAAACATTCAGTACTTC
CASTGTGENIQYF
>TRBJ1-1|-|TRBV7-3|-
TGTGCCAGCAGCTCCCAAGGGATGAACACTGAAGCTTTCTTT
CASSSQGMNTEAFF
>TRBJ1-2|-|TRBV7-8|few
TGTGCCAGCAGCTTAGCGGGCTCCCCGGGGTATGGCTACACCTTC
CASSLAGSPGYGYTF
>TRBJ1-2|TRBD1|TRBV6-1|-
TGTGCCAGCACCCGACAGGGGTGGGATGACTATGGCTACACCTTC
CASTRQGWDDYGYTF
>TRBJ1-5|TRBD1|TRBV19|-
TGTGCCAGTATTAGCCGGGACAGGGGAGGCAATCAGCCCCAGCATTTT
CASISRDRGGNQPQHF
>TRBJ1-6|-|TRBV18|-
TGTGCCAGCTCACCTCGGACGGCCGGCGGTTCACCCCTCCACTTT
CASSPRTAGGSPLHF
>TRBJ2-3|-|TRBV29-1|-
TGCAGCGTTGATTGGGGCACAGATACGCAGTATTTT
CSVDWGTDTQYF
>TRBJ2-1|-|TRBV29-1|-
TGCAGCGTTGAACGCGGAAACAATGAGCAGTTCTTC
CSVERGNNEQFF
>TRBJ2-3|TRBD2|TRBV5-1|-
TGCGCCAGCAGCTTGTTCCAGGGAGGGACAGATACGCAGTATTTT
CASSLFQGGTDTQYF
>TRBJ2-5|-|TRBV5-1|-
TGCGCCAGCAGCTTAGACCAAGAGACCCAGTACTTC
CASSLDQETQYF
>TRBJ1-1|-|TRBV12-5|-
TGTGCTAGCAGCGTGACAGGGAACACTGAAGCTTTCTTT
CASSVTGNTEAFF
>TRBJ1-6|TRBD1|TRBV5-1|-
TGCGCCAGCAGCTTGCTCGGGACAGGTCAGAGCTCCTATAATTCACCCCTCCACTTT
CASSLLGTGQSSYNSPLHF
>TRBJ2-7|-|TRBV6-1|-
TGTGCCAGCACCGACCTAGGGAGGAGTTACGAGCAGTACTTC
CASTDLGRSYEQYF
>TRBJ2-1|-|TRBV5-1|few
TGCGCCAGCAGCCTAAAGAATGCGGGGAGATACAATGAGCAGTTCTTC
CASSLKNAGRYNEQFF
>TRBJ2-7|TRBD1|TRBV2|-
TGTGCCAGCAGGCCAGGGGGATCCTACGAGCAGTACTTC
CASRPGGSYEQYF
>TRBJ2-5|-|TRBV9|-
TGTGCCAGCAGCGTAGAAGGGGAAGCAGAGACCCAGTACTTC
CASSVEGEAETQYF
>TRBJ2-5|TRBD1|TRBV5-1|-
TGCGCCAGCAGCTTGGGGGGACAGGGGAGGAAGACCCAGTACTTC
CASSLGGQGRKTQYF
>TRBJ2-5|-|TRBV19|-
TGTGCCAGTAGTATAGTGGCAGGGATGCAACAAGAGACCCAGTACTTC
CASSIVAGMQQETQYF